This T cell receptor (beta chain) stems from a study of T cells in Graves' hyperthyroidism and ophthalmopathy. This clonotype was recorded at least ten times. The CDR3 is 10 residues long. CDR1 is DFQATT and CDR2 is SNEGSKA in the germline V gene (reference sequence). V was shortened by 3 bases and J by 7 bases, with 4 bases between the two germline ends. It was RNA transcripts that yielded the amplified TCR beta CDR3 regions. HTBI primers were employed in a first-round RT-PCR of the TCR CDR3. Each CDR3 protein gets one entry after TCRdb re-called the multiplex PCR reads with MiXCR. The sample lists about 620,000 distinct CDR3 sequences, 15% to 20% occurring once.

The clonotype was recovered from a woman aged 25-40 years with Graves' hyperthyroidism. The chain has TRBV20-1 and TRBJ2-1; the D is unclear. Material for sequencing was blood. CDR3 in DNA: TGCAGTGCTAGCGAGAATGAGCAGTTCTTC. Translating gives CSASENEQFF.